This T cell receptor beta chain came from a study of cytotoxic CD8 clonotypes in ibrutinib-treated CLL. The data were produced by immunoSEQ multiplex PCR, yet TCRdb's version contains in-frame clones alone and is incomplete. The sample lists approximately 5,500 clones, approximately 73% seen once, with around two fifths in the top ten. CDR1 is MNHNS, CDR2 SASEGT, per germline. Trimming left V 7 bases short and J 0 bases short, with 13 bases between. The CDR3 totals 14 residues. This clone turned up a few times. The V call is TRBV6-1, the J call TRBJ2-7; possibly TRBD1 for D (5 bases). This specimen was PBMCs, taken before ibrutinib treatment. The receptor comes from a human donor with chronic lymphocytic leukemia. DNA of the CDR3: TGTGCCAGCAAGTTAGACAGTCCCTCCTACGAGCAGTACTTC. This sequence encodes CASKLDSPSYEQYF.